Below are 21 T cell receptor beta chains sequenced from a single sample in a study of blood T cell repertoires in COVID-19. Here immunoSEQ multiplex PCR was the method, and the copy in TCRdb shows in-frame clones only, minus some. The table shows about 250,000 clones, with approximately 83% occurring only once. The sample consisted of peripheral blood. Every receptor here comes from a man in his fifties or sixties with active or convalescent COVID-19.

J is TRBJ1-5 and V is TRBV11-2; 7 positions match TRBD1. Germline CDR1 SGHAT, CDR2 FQNNGV. The trim removed 2 bases at V and 6 bases at J, leaving 10 bases unmatched. The CDR3 loop spans 16 amino acids. CDR3 residues: CASSLHPTGWIQPQHF. In nucleotides, the CDR3 is TGTGCCAGCAGCTTACATCCGACAGGGTGGATTCAGCCCCAGCATTTT.

The chain recombines TRBV18 with TRBJ1-1; TRBD1 might be the D (5 bases). Germline V CDR1 and CDR2: KGHSH, LQKENI. The CDR3 is 14 residues long. Trimming left V 3 bases short and J 9 bases short, with 17 bases between. CDR3 residues: CASSPPGGPGQAFF. The CDR3 bases are TGTGCCAGCTCACCCCCGGGGGGACCCGGGCAAGCTTTCTTT. Full variable domain (missing parts from reference TRBV18 and TRBJ1-1): NAGVMQNPRHLVRRRGQEARLRCSPMKGHSHVYWYRQLPEEGLKFMVYLQKENIIDESGMPKERFSAEFPKEGPSILRIQQVVRGDSAAYFCASSPPGGPGQAFFGQGTRLTVV.

This chain uses TRBV13 with TRBJ2-2; D unclear. This CDR3 region has 13 residues. The germline gives CDR1 PRHDT, CDR2 FYEKMQ (reference sequence). V gave up 5 bases and J gave up 8 bases, with 12 bases separating them. CDR3 nucleotide sequence: TGTGCCAGCAGCCTAATTAAGCCGGGGGAGCTGTTTTTT. Translating it yields CASSLIKPGELFF.

J is TRBJ1-4 and V is TRBV7-2, with D possibly TRBD1 on 6 matching bases. V was cut by 5 bases and J by 8 bases, with 15 bases left in between. The CDR3 covers 14 residues. Germline CDR1 SGHTA, CDR2 FQGNSA. CDR3: CASSPRGVGEKLFF. Here the CDR3 DNA reads TGTGCCAGCAGCCCCAGGGGAGTAGGGGAAAAACTGTTTTTT.

The gene calls are TRBV5-4 and TRBJ2-1; 8 nucleotides align to TRBD2. V lost 4 bases to trimming and J lost 2 bases; unmatched junction nucleotides: 2. This CDR3 spans 14 amino acids. CDR1 and CDR2 (germline): SGHNT, YYREEE (reference sequence). DNA for the CDR3: TGTGCCAGCAGCGGAGCGGGGGCCTACAATGAGCAGTTCTTC. Translating it yields CASSGAGAYNEQFF.

This clone occurred once. The chain joins TRBV6-4 to TRBJ2-2, with 12 bases identical to TRBD2. CDR1 and CDR2 (germline): MRHNA, SNTAGT. J lost 5 bases, V lost 7 bases, and 2 bases had no gene match. There are 14 residues in the CDR3. The CDR3 DNA reads TGTGCCAGCAAAGGACTAGCGGGGACCGGGGAGCTGTTTTTT. It specifies CASKGLAGTGELFF.

This clone was seen ten or more times. The chain combines TRBV5-4 with TRBJ1-2, with 7 bases aligning to TRBD1. The CDR3 has 14 amino acids. The V and J ends lost 4 bases and 4 bases, in that order; junction bases with no gene match: 7. Germline V lookup: CDR1 SGHNT, CDR2 YYREEE (reference sequence). Here the CDR3 reads CASSLGQEGYGYTF. CDR3 nucleotides: TGTGCCAGCAGCCTTGGACAGGAGGGCTATGGCTACACCTTC.

V and J are TRBV15 and TRBJ2-1; 9 nucleotides agree with TRBD2. The CDR3 runs 14 residues. Germline V gene sequence: CDR1 LNHNV, CDR2 YYDKDF (reference sequence). J was trimmed by 9 bases and V by 8 bases; bases with no gene match: 11. CDR3 bases: TGTGCCACCTCCAGGGGTCTAGCGGGGCTTGAGCAGTTCTTC. Amino acid sequence: CATSRGLAGLEQFF.

This clone has a single count. V usage is TRBV3-1 (or the pseudogene TRBV3-2) and J usage is TRBJ2-7, with 7 bases that match TRBD1. The CDR3 runs 13 residues. CDR1 LGHDT and CDR2 YNNKEL come from the germline V gene (reference sequence). Trimming cost V 4 bases and J 4 bases; bases outside gene matches: 4. The CDR3 DNA reads as TGTGCCAGCAGCCCAGGGACAGCTTACGAGCAGTACTTC. This encodes CASSPGTAYEQYF.

The J gene is TRBJ1-4, the V gene TRBV6-5; maybe TRBD1 (5 bases). CDR1 and CDR2 (germline): MNHEY, SVGAGI. There are 15 residues in the CDR3. Trimming cost V 4 bases and J 5 bases, with 14 bases left between them. The CDR3 is CASSFRQSINEKLFF. The CDR3 nucleotides are TGTGCCAGCAGTTTCAGACAGTCAATCAATGAAAAACTGTTTTTT.

The V gene is TRBV6-5, the J gene TRBJ1-2; TRBD1 aligns across 7 bases. Germline loops: CDR1 MNHEY, CDR2 SVGAGI. This CDR3 contains 15 residues. The V segment lost 5 bases and the J segment 1 base; nucleotides outside the gene matches: 7. The CDR3 DNA sequence: TGTGCCAGCAGTCGGACGGACAGGAGTAACTATGGCTACACCTTC. Amino acids: CASSRTDRSNYGYTF.

The rearrangement links TRBV15 to TRBJ2-7, with TRBD1 matching over 8 bases. The CDR3 is made up of 14 amino acids. V lost 8 bases to trimming and J lost 7 bases; unmatched junction nucleotides: 13. Germline lookup yields CDR1 LNHNV and CDR2 YYDKDF (reference sequence). The CDR3 DNA reads TGTGCCACCCTACCCGACAGGGGAGGATGGGAGCAGTACTTC. This codes for CATLPDRGGWEQYF.

In its sample, this clone was seen a few times. The chain combines TRBV19 with TRBJ2-2; possible D gene TRBD1, 5 bases. The CDR3 covers 14 residues. Deletions cut 6 bases from V and 0 bases from J, with 8 bases between. The germline CDR1 and CDR2 sequences are LNHDA and SQIVND (reference sequence). CDR3 sequence reads: CASSRVANTGELFF. The CDR3 DNA reads as TGTGCCAGTAGCAGGGTCGCGAACACCGGGGAGCTGTTTTTT.

The V gene is TRBV19, the J gene TRBJ1-3; D ambiguous. Germline assignment: CDR1 LNHDA and CDR2 SQIVND (reference sequence). V lost 4 bases, J lost 4 bases, and 17 bases lay in between. The CDR3 has 16 residues. The CDR3 coding sequence is TGTGCCAGTAGTAATTCCCGCGACCGAGGGGGAAACACCATATATTTT. Translating it yields CASSNSRDRGGNTIYF.

The V gene is TRBV5-4, the J gene TRBJ1-3, with a possible D match to TRBD1 (6 bases). V was cut by 4 bases and J by 0 bases, with 11 bases left in between. The CDR3 extends over 15 amino acids. Germline V lookup: CDR1 SGHNT, CDR2 YYREEE (reference sequence). The CDR3 loop reads CASSIQGSSGNTIYF. As DNA, the CDR3 is TGTGCCAGCAGCATTCAGGGGAGCTCTGGAAACACCATATATTTT.

This chain joins TRBV7-2 and TRBJ1-5, with D unresolved. From germline, CDR1 is SGHTA and CDR2 FQGNSA. The CDR3 length is 19 residues. With 1 base removed from V and 1 base from J, the gap between germline ends came to 20 bases. CDR3 residues: CASSLGVGPNSGSNQPQHF. As DNA, the CDR3 is TGTGCCAGCAGCTTAGGTGTCGGCCCCAATTCGGGAAGCAATCAGCCCCAGCATTTT. Together with reference TRBV7-2 and TRBJ1-5, the CDR3 gives the full variable domain: GAGVSQSPSNKVTEKGKDVELRCDPISGHTALYWYRQSLGQGLEFLIYFQGNSAPDKSGLPSDRFSAERTGGSVSTLTIQRTQQEDSAVYLCASSLGVGPNSGSNQPQHFGDGTRLSIL.

The chain recombines TRBV10-1 with TRBJ2-5; 10 bases are shared with TRBD1. The CDR3 spans 14 residues. The V gene end was trimmed by 5 bases and the J gene end by 5 bases; junction bases not matched to a gene: 5. Germline CDR1 reads WNHNN; CDR2 reads SYGVQD (reference sequence). Here the CDR3 reads CASSKDRGRETQYF. CDR3 nucleotides: TGCGCCAGCAGTAAAGACAGGGGGCGCGAGACCCAGTACTTC.

In this sample, this clone turned up a few times. The chain uses TRBV3-1 (or the pseudogene TRBV3-2) and TRBJ1-5; TRBD1 matches at 9 bases. The trim removed 4 bases at V and 11 bases at J, leaving 3 bases unmatched. Looked up from germline, CDR1 is LGHDT and CDR2 is YNNKEL (reference sequence). The CDR3 is 12 residues long. The CDR3 DNA follows: TGTGCCAGCAGCCTCGGGGACAGGGCCCAGCATTTT. It yields the protein CASSLGDRAQHF.

J is TRBJ2-2 and V is TRBV6-2 or TRBV6-3; D is possibly TRBD2 (5 bases). This CDR3 region has 16 residues. In germline, CDR1 is MNHEY, CDR2 SVGEGT. The ends were cut back, 5 bases at V and 3 bases at J, with 16 bases in the middle. The CDR3 region has the DNA TGTGCCAGCAGTCCCGGGGAGAGGAGCTACACCGGGGAGCTGTTTTTT. This encodes CASSPGERSYTGELFF.

The CDR3 DNA reads TGTGCCAGCTCAGCGACAGTGACTGGGGCCAACGTCCTGACTTTC. This codes for CASSATVTGANVLTF. V gene TRBV18 combines with J gene TRBJ2-6, with a weak D call TRBD1 (5 bases). Trimming stripped 5 bases from V and 2 bases from J, with 10 bases between. This CDR3 contains 15 residues. CDR1 is KGHSH and CDR2 is LQKENI in the germline V gene.

This chain joins TRBV5-1 and TRBJ2-1, with 12 bases matching TRBD2. V shed 1 base, J shed 4 bases, and the junction held 6 bases outside the gene matches. Germline loops: CDR1 SGHRS, CDR2 YFSETQ. The CDR3 loop spans 17 amino acids. Here the CDR3 DNA reads TGCGCCAGCAGCTTGCTAGGCGGGACTAGCGGGTACAATGAGCAGTTCTTC. This gives the protein CASSLLGGTSGYNEQFF.